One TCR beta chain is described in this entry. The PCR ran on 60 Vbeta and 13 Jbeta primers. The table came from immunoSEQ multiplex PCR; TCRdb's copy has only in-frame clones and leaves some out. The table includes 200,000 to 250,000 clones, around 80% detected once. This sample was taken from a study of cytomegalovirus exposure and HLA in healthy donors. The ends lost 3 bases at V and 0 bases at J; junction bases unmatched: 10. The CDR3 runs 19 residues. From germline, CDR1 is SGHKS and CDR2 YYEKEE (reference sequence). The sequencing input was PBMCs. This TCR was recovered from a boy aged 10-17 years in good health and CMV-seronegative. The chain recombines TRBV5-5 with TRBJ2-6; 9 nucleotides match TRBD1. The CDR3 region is CASSYVPGQGSSGANVLTF. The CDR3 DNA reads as TGTGCCAGCAGCTACGTCCCGGGACAGGGTTCCTCTGGGGCCAACGTCCTGACTTTC.